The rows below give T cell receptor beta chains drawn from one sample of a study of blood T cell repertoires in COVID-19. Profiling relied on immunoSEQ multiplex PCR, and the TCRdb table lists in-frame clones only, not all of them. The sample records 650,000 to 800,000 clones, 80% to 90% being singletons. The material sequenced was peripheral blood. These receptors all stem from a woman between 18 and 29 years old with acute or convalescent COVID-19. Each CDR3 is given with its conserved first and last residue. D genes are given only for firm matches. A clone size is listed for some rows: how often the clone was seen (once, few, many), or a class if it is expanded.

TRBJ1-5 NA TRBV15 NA TGTGCCACCAGCGATAAGAGGGGGGGTTTCCAGCCCCAGCATTTT CATSDKRGGFQPQHF
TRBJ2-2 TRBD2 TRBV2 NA TGTGCCAGCAGAGGCCGGGAGGGTGTGCACGGGGAGCTGTTTTTT CASRGREGVHGELFF
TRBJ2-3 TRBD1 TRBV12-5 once TGTGCTAGTGGTCCCGGACAGGGGACGGATACGCAGTATTTT CASGPGQGTDTQYF
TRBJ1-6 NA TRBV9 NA TGTGCCAGCAGCGTAGAGTCAGGCTGGAATTCACCCCTCCACTTT CASSVESGWNSPLHF
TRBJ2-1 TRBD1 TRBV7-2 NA TGTGCCAGCAGCGCCAACTCAGGGGGAGAGTTCTTC CASSANSGGEFF
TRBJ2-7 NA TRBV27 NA TGTGCCAGCAGCATAGGACAGAATTACGAGCAGTACTTC CASSIGQNYEQYF
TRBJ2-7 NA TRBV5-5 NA TGTGCCAGCAGCTTCATATTGATCCGGGGTTACGAGCAGTACTTC CASSFILIRGYEQYF
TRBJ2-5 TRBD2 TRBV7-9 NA TGTGCCAGCAGCACGACTAGCGGGGCGATCCAAGAGACCCAGTACTTC CASSTTSGAIQETQYF
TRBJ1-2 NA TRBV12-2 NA TGTGCAAGTCGACCCCAAACCCAGACAGGGGGAGAGAAAGGCTACACCTTC CASRPQTQTGGEKGYTF
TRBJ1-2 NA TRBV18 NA TGTGCCAGCTCACCCCCGACGACGGGAGGGGTTGGCTACACCTTC CASSPPTTGGVGYTF
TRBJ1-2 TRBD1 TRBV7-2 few TGTGCCAGCAGCCGGGGACAGAACTATGGCTACACCTTC CASSRGQNYGYTF
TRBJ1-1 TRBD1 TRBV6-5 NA TGTGCCAGCAGTTACGAGGGGGCTTTGTACACTGAAGCTTTCTTT CASSYEGALYTEAFF
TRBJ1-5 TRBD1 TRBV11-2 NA TGTGCCAGCAGCTCCGGACAGGGATATCAGCCCCAGCATTTT CASSSGQGYQPQHF
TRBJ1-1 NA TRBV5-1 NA TGCGCCAGCAGCTTGGAAGGGGTTAACACTGAAGCTTTCTTT CASSLEGVNTEAFF
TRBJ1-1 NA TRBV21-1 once TGTGCCTATAAAGGTAACAGGAGGAACACTGAAGCTTTCTTT CAYKGNRRNTEAFF
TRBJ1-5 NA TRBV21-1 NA TGTGCCAGCAGCAAGGAACGACAGGGAACCCAGCATTTT CASSKERQGTQHF
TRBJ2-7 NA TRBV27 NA TGTGCCAGCAGCCCCAGGGCAGGGATCTCCTACGAGCAGTACTTC CASSPRAGISYEQYF
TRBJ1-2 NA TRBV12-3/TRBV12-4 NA TGTGCCAGCAGTTTTCTGGCATCTTATGGCTACACCTTC CASSFLASYGYTF
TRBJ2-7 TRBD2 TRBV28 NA TGTGCCAGCAGTTACCCCGGGGGGGTACCTCCCTACGAGCAGTACTTC CASSYPGGVPPYEQYF
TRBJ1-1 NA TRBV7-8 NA TGTGCCAGCAGCTTAGCTCGAGTGAACACTGAAGCTTTCTTT CASSLARVNTEAFF
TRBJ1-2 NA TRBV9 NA TGTGCCAGCAGCGTAGCAGGGGACTATGGCTACACCTTC CASSVAGDYGYTF
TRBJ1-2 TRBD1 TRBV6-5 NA TGTGCCAGCCGAGGGACAGGGGGGCTCGGCTACACCTTC CASRGTGGLGYTF
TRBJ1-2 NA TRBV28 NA TGTGCCAGCACCCCGTGGGGGGGGCATGGCTACACCTTC CASTPWGGHGYTF
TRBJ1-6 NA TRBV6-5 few TGTGCCAGCAGACCGCTGGGGCTCGCTCCCCTCCACTTT CASRPLGLAPLHF
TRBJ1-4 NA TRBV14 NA TGTGCCAGCAGGACCCTCTTGGGGCTTACTAATGAAAAACTGTTTTTT CASRTLLGLTNEKLFF
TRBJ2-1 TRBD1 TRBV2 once TGTGCCAGCAGCGGACAGGGCTCCTACAATGAGCAGTTCTTC CASSGQGSYNEQFF
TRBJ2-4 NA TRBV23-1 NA TGCGCCAGCGCGGGGTCCGCCAAAAACATTCAGTACTTC CASAGSAKNIQYF
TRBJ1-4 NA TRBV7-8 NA TGTGCCAGCAGCTTAGGGCCCCTCGAAAAACTGTTTTTT CASSLGPLEKLFF
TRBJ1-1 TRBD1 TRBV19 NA TGTGCCAGTAGTGTCAGGGGGACTGAAGCTTTCTTT CASSVRGTEAFF